The 8 T cell receptor beta chains below were found in one sample sequenced in a study of control samples from healthy donors and cancer patients. Only in-frame clones appear in the TCRdb table, and some are missing; sequencing was by immunoSEQ multiplex PCR. Here the sample spans under 200,000 clones, about nine tenths being singletons. Sample: blood. The receptors were sampled from a woman younger than 45 in good health.

V gene TRBV4-2 combines with J gene TRBJ2-1, with D perhaps matching TRBD1 (5 bases). V shed 0 bases and J shed 10 bases, with 10 bases lying between them. Germline V lookup: CDR1 LGHNA, CDR2 YNFKEQ. The CDR3 has 13 amino acids. The CDR3 here is CASSQDQGAEQFF. CDR3 bases: TGTGCCAGCAGCCAAGATCAGGGTGCCGAGCAGTTCTTC.

The chain recombines TRBV6-2 or TRBV6-3 with TRBJ2-7, with 9 bases aligning to TRBD1. Trimming removed 2 bases from V and 1 base from J; junction bases left unmatched: 3. The CDR3 runs to 15 residues. From germline, CDR1 is MNHEY and CDR2 SVGEGT. CDR3 protein: CASSYRGTGSYEQYF. The CDR3, as DNA: TGTGCCAGCAGTTACCGTGGGACAGGGTCCTACGAGCAGTACTTC.

The genes are TRBV28 and TRBJ2-3; 7 bases fit TRBD1. The CDR3 contains 14 residues. CDR1 and CDR2 (germline): MDHEN, SYDVKM. The junction had 5 bases not matched to a gene; V was cut back by 6 bases and J by 2 bases. Here the CDR3 DNA reads TGTGCCAGCAGATCGACAGGGCACACAGATACGCAGTATTTT. This gives the protein CASRSTGHTDTQYF.

This sequence joins TRBV5-4 and TRBJ2-5; 12 nucleotides align to TRBD2. The trim removed 4 bases at V and 3 bases at J, leaving 1 base unmatched. Germline V gives CDR1 SGHNT, CDR2 YYREEE (reference sequence). This CDR3 contains 14 residues. The CDR3 nucleotides are TGTGCCAGCAGCCGACTAGCGGGAGAAGAGACCCAGTACTTC. This sequence encodes CASSRLAGEETQYF.

This sequence joins TRBV9 and TRBJ2-6; D not certain. Germline V gene data show CDR1 as SGDLS and CDR2 as YYNGEE. The CDR3 consists of 15 residues. The V gene lost 0 bases and the J gene lost 3 bases, with 7 bases spanning the gap. The CDR3 DNA reads TGTGCCAGCAGCGTAGGCGGCGGTGGGGCCAACGTCCTGACTTTC. This translates into CASSVGGGGANVLTF.

The chain links TRBV4-3 to TRBJ2-2; 9 positions match TRBD2. V was clipped by 6 bases and J by 4 bases; unmatched bases: 9. The germline CDR1 and CDR2 sequences are LGHNA and YSLEER. The CDR3 consists of 16 residues. CDR3: CASRRGASGATGELFF. Written as DNA, the CDR3 is TGCGCCAGCAGGCGTGGGGCTAGCGGGGCCACCGGGGAGCTGTTTTTT.

The chain carries TRBV12-2 and TRBJ1-1. TRBV12-2 is labeled a pseudogene. This CDR3 contains 15 residues. The CDR3 loop reads CASRLALGGNTEAFF. As DNA, the CDR3 is TGTGCAAGTCGCTTAGCGTTGGGGGGGAACACTGAAGCTTTCTTT.

The V call is TRBV19, the J call TRBJ2-2; TRBD1 matches 8 bases. With 7 bases clipped from V and 5 bases from J, the junction kept 3 bases outside the gene matches. The CDR3 has 13 residues. Germline CDR1 and CDR2: LNHDA and SQIVND (reference sequence). The DNA of the CDR3 is TGTGCCAGTAACAGGGGGAATACCGGGGAGCTGTTTTTT. This sequence encodes CASNRGNTGELFF.